The rows below give T cell receptor beta chains drawn from one sample of a study of CD4+ T cells in melanoma. TCRdb keeps only in-frame clones here, not all; method: immunoSEQ multiplex PCR. The sample lists more than 90,000 clones, around 92% occurring once. The sequenced sample was peripheral blood. The receptors derive from a human donor with melanoma. CDR3s include the opening cysteine and the closing phenylalanine or tryptophan. The order of the fields is D gene, J gene, V gene, clone size, CDR3 DNA, CDR3 protein. D genes are given only for firm matches. Expanded clones are given a class, and other clones once, few, many or no size at all.

- | TRBJ2-3 | TRBV19 | - | TGTGCCAGTAGTACCCTGGACAGCACAGATACGCAGTATTTT | CASSTLDSTDTQYF
TRBD1 | TRBJ1-3 | TRBV6-5 | - | TGTGCCAGCAGGGCCGCAGGGGGTACTGGAAACACCATATATTTT | CASRAAGGTGNTIYF
- | TRBJ2-7 | TRBV6-5 | once | TGTGCCAGCAGTTACTCGTTCCAGGACTCCTACGAGCAGTACTTC | CASSYSFQDSYEQYF
- | TRBJ1-1 | TRBV6-6 | - | TGTGCCAGCAGTTACACAGACTCCGGGACCACGTGGAAGGCTTTCTTT | CASSYTDSGTTWKAFF
- | TRBJ2-7 | TRBV7-2 | - | TGTGCCAGCAGCTTGAGAGGAGGTCGCGGCCGCTCCTACGAGCAGTACTTC | CASSLRGGRGRSYEQYF
TRBD2 | TRBJ2-3 | TRBV4-2 | - | TGTGCCAGCAGCCAAGTTAGCGGGGGGGCAACAGATACGCAGTATTTT | CASSQVSGGATDTQYF
- | TRBJ1-4 | TRBV6-1 | - | TGTGCCAGCAGTGTTGGGGGTAGCAGACATGAAAAACTGTTTTTT | CASSVGGSRHEKLFF
TRBD2 | TRBJ2-7 | TRBV9 | - | TGTGCCAGCAGTAGGGGAGGGCAATACGAGCAGTACTTC | CASSRGGQYEQYF
- | TRBJ2-3 | TRBV18 | - | TGTGCCAGCTCACTTACCGGGGCGGCGGCGGCAGATACGCAGTATTTT | CASSLTGAAAADTQYF
- | TRBJ2-5 | TRBV5-1 | - | TGCGCCAGCAGCTCGTTACCTAGGTCCCAAGAGACCCAGTACTTC | CASSSLPRSQETQYF
- | TRBJ1-1 | TRBV5-5 | - | TGTGCCAGCAGCGGGCTAATTGAAGCTTTCTTT | CASSGLIEAFF
- | TRBJ1-5 | TRBV6-6 | - | TGTGCCAGCAGTTCCGACATGGGCGGTCAGCCCCAGCATTTT | CASSSDMGGQPQHF
- | TRBJ1-5 | TRBV9 | - | TGTGCCAGCAGCGCAACGATAGGGGGGACCGGGACCGATCAGCCCCAGCATTTT | CASSATIGGTGTDQPQHF
TRBD2 | TRBJ2-5 | TRBV7-3 | - | TGTGCCAGCAGCTTAGGGGCCCAGTCTAGCGGGAGGGGGGAGACCCAGTACTTC | CASSLGAQSSGRGETQYF
TRBD2 | TRBJ2-7 | TRBV27 | - | TGTGCCAGCAGTTTATTCCCTAGCGGTAGCTCCTACGAGCAGTACTTC | CASSLFPSGSSYEQYF
- | TRBJ2-5 | TRBV27 | - | TGTGCCAGCACCCGTCCGGGCTGGGAGACCCAGTACTTC | CASTRPGWETQYF
- | TRBJ2-6 | TRBV4-2 | - | TGTGCCAGCAGCCAAACACGAGGGATCTCTGGGGCCAACGTCCTGACTTTC | CASSQTRGISGANVLTF
- | TRBJ1-2 | TRBV5-4 | once | TGTGCCAGCAAACTTGGATACAGGGAGGGTGGCTACACCTTC | CASKLGYREGGYTF
- | TRBJ1-5 | TRBV28 | - | TGTGCCAGCAGTTTATGGGCAGGGATCGATCAGCCCCAGCATTTT | CASSLWAGIDQPQHF
- | TRBJ1-4 | TRBV9 | - | TGTGCCAGCGCGCAGGGGTATGGTGAAAAACTGTTTTTT | CASAQGYGEKLFF
- | TRBJ2-7 | TRBV5-1 | - | TGCGCCAGCAGCGTCGGGGCCAGGGGAGACAACTACGAGCAGTACTTC | CASSVGARGDNYEQYF
TRBD2 | TRBJ2-5 | TRBV4-1 | - | TGCGCCAGCAGCCAGGGGGGGTTTGGGACCCAGTACTTC | CASSQGGFGTQYF
TRBD2 | TRBJ2-3 | TRBV28 | - | TGTGCCAGCAGGAAAAGCGGGGGCAATCGAGGTACGCAGTATTTT | CASRKSGGNRGTQYF
- | TRBJ2-2 | TRBV5-1 | - | TGCGCCAGCAGCTTGGCTCCCCCAAAGGGGGAGCTGTTTTTT | CASSLAPPKGELFF
- | TRBJ1-3 | TRBV28 | - | TGTGCCAGCATTGGACTCTATAAAGACTCTGGAAACACCATATATTTT | CASIGLYKDSGNTIYF
- | TRBJ2-2 | TRBV23-1 | - | TGCGCCAGCAGCTCCATCTTTAACACGAACACCGGGGAGCTGTTTTTT | CASSSIFNTNTGELFF
TRBD1 | TRBJ1-2 | TRBV4-3 | - | TGCGCCAGCAGCCAAGAAGTAGGGGGCCGTGGCTACACCTTC | CASSQEVGGRGYTF
TRBD1 | TRBJ2-6 | TRBV28 | - | TGTGCCAGCAGTCCCGGGACAGGAACCTCTGGGGCCAACGTCCTGACTTTC | CASSPGTGTSGANVLTF
TRBD1 | TRBJ2-7 | TRBV4-3 | - | TGCGCCAGCAGCCAAGGCCGGGACAGGGCTGTTGGGGGGCAGTACTTC | CASSQGRDRAVGGQYF
- | TRBJ1-2 | TRBV5-8 | - | TGTGCCAGCAGCCCCAATTATCGCTATGGCTACACCTTC | CASSPNYRYGYTF
TRBD2 | TRBJ2-2 | TRBV7-3 | - | TGTGCCAGCAGCCCTAGACTAGCTGGTACCGGGGAGCTGTTTTTT | CASSPRLAGTGELFF
- | TRBJ2-5 | TRBV18 | - | TGTGCCAGCTCACCTACGACCCAAGAGACCCAGTACTTC | CASSPTTQETQYF
- | TRBJ2-5 | TRBV4-1 | - | TGCGCCAGCAGCCGAGACAGGCTACAAGAGACCCAGTACTTC | CASSRDRLQETQYF
- | TRBJ2-6 | TRBV19 | - | TGTGCCAGTAGTGGGAGACAGTTCTCTGGGGCCAACGTCCTGACTTTC | CASSGRQFSGANVLTF
- | TRBJ1-1 | TRBV7-7 | - | TGTGCCAGCTCCAAGGGGCTGAACACTGAAGCTTTCTTT | CASSKGLNTEAFF
- | TRBJ2-4 | TRBV7-9 | - | TGTGCCAGCAGCTTAGAGGGGGGGCTGGCCAAAAACATTCAGTACTTC | CASSLEGGLAKNIQYF
TRBD1 | TRBJ1-6 | TRBV18 | - | TGTGCCAGCTCACCCTTCCGGGACAGGGGTGCCAATTCACCCCTCCACTTT | CASSPFRDRGANSPLHF
- | TRBJ2-7 | TRBV5-4 | - | TGTGCCAGCAGCTCCTCTGCAGGGCGCGCCTACGAGCAGTACTTC | CASSSSAGRAYEQYF
- | TRBJ1-3 | TRBV30 | - | TGTGCCGTTGGGGGGTTCTCTGGAAACACCATATATTTT | CAVGGFSGNTIYF